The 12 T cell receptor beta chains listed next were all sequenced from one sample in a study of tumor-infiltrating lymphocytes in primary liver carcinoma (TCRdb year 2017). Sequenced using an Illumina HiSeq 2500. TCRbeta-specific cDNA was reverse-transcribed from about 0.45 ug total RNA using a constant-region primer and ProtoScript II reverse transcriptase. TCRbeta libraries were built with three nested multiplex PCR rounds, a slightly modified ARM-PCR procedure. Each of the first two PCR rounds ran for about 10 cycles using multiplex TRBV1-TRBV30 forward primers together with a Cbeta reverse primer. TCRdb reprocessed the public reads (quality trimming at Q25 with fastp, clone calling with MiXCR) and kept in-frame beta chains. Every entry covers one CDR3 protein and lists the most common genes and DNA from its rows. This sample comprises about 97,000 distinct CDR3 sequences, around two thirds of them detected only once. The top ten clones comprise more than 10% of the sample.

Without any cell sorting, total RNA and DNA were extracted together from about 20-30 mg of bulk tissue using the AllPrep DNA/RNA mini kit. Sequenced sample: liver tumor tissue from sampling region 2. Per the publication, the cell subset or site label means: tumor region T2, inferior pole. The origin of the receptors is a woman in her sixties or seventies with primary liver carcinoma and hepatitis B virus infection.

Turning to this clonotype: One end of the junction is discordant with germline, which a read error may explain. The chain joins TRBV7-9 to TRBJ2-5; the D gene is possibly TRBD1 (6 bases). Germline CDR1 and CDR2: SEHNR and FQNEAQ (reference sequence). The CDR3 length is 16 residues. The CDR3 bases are TGTGCCAGCGGCTTAGGATTTATACAGGGTAATGAGACCCATTACTTC. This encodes CASGLGFIQGNETHYF. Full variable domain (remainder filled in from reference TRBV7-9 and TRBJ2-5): DTGVSQNPRHKITKRGQNVTFRCDPISEHNRLYWYRQTLGQGPEFLTYFQNEAQLEKSRLLSDRFSAERPKGSFSTLEIQRTEQGDSAMYLCASGLGFIQGNETHYFGPGTRLLVL.

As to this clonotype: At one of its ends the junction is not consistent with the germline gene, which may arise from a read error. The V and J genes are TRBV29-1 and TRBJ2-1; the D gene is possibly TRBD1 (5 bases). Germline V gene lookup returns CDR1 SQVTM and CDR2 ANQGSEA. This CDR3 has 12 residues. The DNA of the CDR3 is TGCAGCGTTCATGACAGCTACAATGAGAAGTTCTTC. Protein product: CSVHDSYNEKFF.

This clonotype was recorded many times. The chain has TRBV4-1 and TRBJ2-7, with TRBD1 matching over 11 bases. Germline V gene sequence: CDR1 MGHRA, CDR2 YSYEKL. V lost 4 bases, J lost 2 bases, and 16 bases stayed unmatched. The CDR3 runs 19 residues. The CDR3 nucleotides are TGCGCCAGCAGCCCTCGGGACAGGGGGTCGGGAGTACGGGCCTACGAGCAGTACTTC. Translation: CASSPRDRGSGVRAYEQYF.

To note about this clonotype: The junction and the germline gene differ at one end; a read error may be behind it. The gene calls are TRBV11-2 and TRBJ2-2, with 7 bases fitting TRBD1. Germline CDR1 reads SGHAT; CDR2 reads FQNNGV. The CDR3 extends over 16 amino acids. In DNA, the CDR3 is TGTGTCAGCAGCTTAGATCGCAGGGGGTACACTAGGGAGCTGTTTTTT. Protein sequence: CVSSLDRRGYTRELFF. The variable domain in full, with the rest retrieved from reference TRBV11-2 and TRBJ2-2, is EAGVAQSPRYKIIEKRQSVAFWCNPISGHATLYWYQQILGQGPKLLIQFQNNGVVDDSQLPKDRFSAERLKGVDSTLKIQPAKLEDSAVYLCVSSLDRRGYTRELFFGEGSRLTVL.

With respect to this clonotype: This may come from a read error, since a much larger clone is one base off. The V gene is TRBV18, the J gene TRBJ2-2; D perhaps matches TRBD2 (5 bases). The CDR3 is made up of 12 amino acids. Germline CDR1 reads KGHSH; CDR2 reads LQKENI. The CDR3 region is CASRNRSGDLFF. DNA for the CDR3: TGTGCCAGCAGGAATCGTTCCGGGGATCTGTTTTTT.

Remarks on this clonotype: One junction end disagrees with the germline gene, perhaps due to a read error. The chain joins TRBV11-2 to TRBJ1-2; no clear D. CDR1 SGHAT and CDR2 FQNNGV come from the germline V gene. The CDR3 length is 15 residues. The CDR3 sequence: CASSLESASYHGYAF. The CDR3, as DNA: TGTGCCAGCAGCTTAGAGAGTGCGAGTTACCATGGCTACGCCTTC.

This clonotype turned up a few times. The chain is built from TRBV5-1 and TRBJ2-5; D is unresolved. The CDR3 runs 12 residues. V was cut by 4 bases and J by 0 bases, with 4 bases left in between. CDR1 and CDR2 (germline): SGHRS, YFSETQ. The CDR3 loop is CASSPNQETQYF. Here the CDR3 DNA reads TGCGCCAGCAGCCCCAACCAAGAGACCCAGTACTTC.

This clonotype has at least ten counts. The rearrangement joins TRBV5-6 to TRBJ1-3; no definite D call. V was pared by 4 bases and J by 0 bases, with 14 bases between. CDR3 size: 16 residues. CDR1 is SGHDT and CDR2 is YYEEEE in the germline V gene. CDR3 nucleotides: TGTGCCAGCAGCCGGCCCACGGGATCCTCTGGAAACACCATATATTTT. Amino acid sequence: CASSRPTGSSGNTIYF. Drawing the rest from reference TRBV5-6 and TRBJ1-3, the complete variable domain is DAGVTQSPTHLIKTRGQQVTLRCSPKSGHDTVSWYQQALGQGPQFIFQYYEEEERQRGNFPDRFSGHQFPNYSSELNVNALLLGDSALYLCASSRPTGSSGNTIYFGEGSWLTVV.

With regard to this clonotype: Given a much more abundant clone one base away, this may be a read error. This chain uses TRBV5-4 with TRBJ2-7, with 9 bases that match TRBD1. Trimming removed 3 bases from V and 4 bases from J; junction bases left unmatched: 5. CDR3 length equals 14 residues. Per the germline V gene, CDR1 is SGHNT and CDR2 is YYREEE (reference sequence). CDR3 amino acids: CASSSGTGIYEQYF. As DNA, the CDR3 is TGTGCCAGCAGCTCCGGGACAGGGATATACGAGCAGTACTTC. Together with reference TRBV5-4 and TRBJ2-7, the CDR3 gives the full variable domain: ETGVTQSPTHLIKTRGQQVTLRCSSQSGHNTVSWYQQALGQGPQFIFQYYREEENGRGNFPPRFSGLQFPNYSSELNVNALELDDSALYLCASSSGTGIYEQYFGPGTRLTVT.

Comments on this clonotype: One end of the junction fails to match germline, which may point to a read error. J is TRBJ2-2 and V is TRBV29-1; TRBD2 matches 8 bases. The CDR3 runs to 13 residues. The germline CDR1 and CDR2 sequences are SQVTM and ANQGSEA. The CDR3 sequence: CSVVTSATGEPFF. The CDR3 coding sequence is TGCAGCGTAGTGACTAGCGCCACCGGGGAGCCGTTTTTT.

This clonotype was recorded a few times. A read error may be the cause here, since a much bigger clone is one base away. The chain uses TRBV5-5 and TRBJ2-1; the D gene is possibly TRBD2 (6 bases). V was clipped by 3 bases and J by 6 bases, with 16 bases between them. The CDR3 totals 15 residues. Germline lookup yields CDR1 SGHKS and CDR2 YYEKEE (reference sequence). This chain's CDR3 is CASSSRGAETNEQFF. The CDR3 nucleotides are TGTGCCAGCAGCTCGCGCGGGGCTGAAACCAATGAGCAGTTCTTC.

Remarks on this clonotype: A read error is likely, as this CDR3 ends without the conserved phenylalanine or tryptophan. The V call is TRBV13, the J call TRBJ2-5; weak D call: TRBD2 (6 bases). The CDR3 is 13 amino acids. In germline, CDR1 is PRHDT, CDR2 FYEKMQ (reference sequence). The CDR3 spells CANSYSGRKTQYY. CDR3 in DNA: TGTGCCAACAGCTATAGCGGAAGGAAGACCCAGTACTAC.